A single sample gave rise to the 27 T cell receptor beta chains below, sequenced in a study of blood T cell repertoires in COVID-19 (dated by TCRdb to about 2020). The method was the immunoSEQ multiplex PCR assay. This immuneACCESS table, as held by TCRdb, lists in-frame sequences with V and J called but not all clones. Of the missing ones, under half trace to an unresolved V gene in checked studies; the others have no known cause. The sample records 400,000 to 550,000 clones, 87% of which are singletons. Nearly 2% of the sample belongs to the ten largest clones. Sequences were obtained from PBMCs or T cells enriched from blood (not recorded which). All receptors derive from a woman under 30 with acute COVID-19.

CDR3 in DNA: TGTGCCAGCAGTTTGAGACTAGCGGGAAACGAGCAGTACTTC. Translating it yields CASSLRLAGNEQYF. J is TRBJ2-7 and V is TRBV27; 11 nucleotides match TRBD2. Germline CDR1 MNHEY, CDR2 SMNVEV (reference sequence). CDR3 length: 14 amino acids. V was pared by 3 bases and J by 5 bases, with 3 bases of the junction left unmatched.

The chain couples TRBV11-2 to TRBJ2-3, with no clear D. The CDR3 has 12 amino acids. Per germline, CDR1 SGHAT and CDR2 FQNNGV. V lost 0 bases to trimming and J lost 10 bases, with 8 bases between them. CDR3: CASSLDSGAQYF. The CDR3, as DNA: TGTGCCAGCAGCTTAGATTCGGGTGCGCAGTATTTT. Full variable domain (remainder filled in from reference TRBV11-2 and TRBJ2-3): EAGVAQSPRYKIIEKRQSVAFWCNPISGHATLYWYQQILGQGPKLLIQFQNNGVVDDSQLPKDRFSAERLKGVDSTLKIQPAKLEDSAVYLCASSLDSGAQYFGPGTRLTVL.

The J gene is TRBJ2-1, the V gene TRBV27, with TRBD2 identical over 7 bases. The length of the CDR3 is 12 residues. Germline V gene lookup returns CDR1 MNHEY and CDR2 SMNVEV (reference sequence). Germline trimming cut 7 bases from V and 6 bases from J; bases unmatched to any gene: 3. The CDR3 loop is CASTGRSNEQFF. The DNA of the CDR3 is TGTGCCAGCACCGGGAGGAGCAATGAGCAGTTCTTC.

The J gene is TRBJ2-7, the V gene TRBV27, with 12 bases aligning to TRBD1. V dropped 8 bases and J dropped 4; count of bases not matched to a gene: 3. CDR3 length: 13 amino acids. CDR1 is MNHEY, CDR2 SMNVEV, per germline (reference sequence). The CDR3 DNA reads as TGTGCCAGCGGGGACAGGGGGCAGTACGAGCAGTACTTC. Translation: CASGDRGQYEQYF.

The genes are TRBV19 and TRBJ2-1, with 9 positions matching TRBD2. CDR1 and CDR2 from the germline V gene are LNHDA and SQIVND (reference sequence). Trimming removed 3 bases from V and 3 bases from J; junction bases left unmatched: 6. The CDR3 sequence is 16 residues long. CDR3 amino acids: CASSIIAGDLYNEQFF. The CDR3 region has the DNA TGTGCCAGTAGTATTATAGCGGGGGACCTCTACAATGAGCAGTTCTTC.

Notes on this clone: Additional DNA sequences in this sample encode the identical CDR3. The chain couples TRBV7-2 to TRBJ1-6; 9 bases align to TRBD1. CDR3 size: 14 residues. Germline lookup yields CDR1 SGHTA and CDR2 FQGNSA. V dropped 3 bases and J dropped 8; count of bases not matched to a gene: 2. The CDR3, as DNA: TGTGCCAGCAGCTTCCGGGACAGGGATTCACCCCTCCACTTT. It encodes CASSFRDRDSPLHF.

The chain combines TRBV7-9 with TRBJ2-7; TRBD1 matches at 9 bases. After removal of 6 bases from V and 5 bases from J, the junction contained 17 bases not matched to a gene. The CDR3 totals 17 residues. Germline assignment: CDR1 SEHNR and CDR2 FQNEAQ (reference sequence). The CDR3 is CASRMNSPGQGIHEQYF. CDR3 coding DNA: TGTGCCAGCAGAATGAATAGCCCGGGACAGGGAATCCACGAGCAGTACTTC. The full variable domain, rest sourced from reference TRBV7-9 and TRBJ2-7, is DTGVSQNPRHKITKRGQNVTFRCDPISEHNRLYWYRQTLGQGPEFLTYFQNEAQLEKSRLLSDRFSAERPKGSFSTLEIQRTEQGDSAMYLCASRMNSPGQGIHEQYFGPGTRLTVT.

V gene TRBV24-1 combines with J gene TRBJ2-7; a possible D gene is TRBD1 (5 bases). Germline assignment: CDR1 KGHDR and CDR2 SFDVKD. The V gene lost 2 bases and the J gene lost 3 bases, with 10 bases spanning the gap. This CDR3 is 14 amino acids long. The CDR3 coding sequence is TGTGCCACCAGTGATTCAGGGAACATCTACGAGCAGTACTTC. It specifies CATSDSGNIYEQYF.

The chain links TRBV27 to TRBJ2-1, with D maybe TRBD1 (6 bases). The V gene's germline CDR1 is MNHEY and CDR2 SMNVEV (reference sequence). The CDR3 is 12 amino acids. The V end lost 5 bases, the J end lost 8 bases, and 10 bases lay between the germline ends. CDR3 residues: CASSAGAYEQFF. The CDR3 DNA reads as TGTGCCAGCAGTGCAGGGGCGTATGAGCAGTTCTTC.

The CDR3 DNA sequence: TGTGCCAGCAGAGCTAGGGGGACTAGCGGTGAGGATACGCAGTATTTT. Translation gives CASRARGTSGEDTQYF. V usage is TRBV2 and J usage is TRBJ2-3; 11 nucleotides line up with TRBD2. CDR3 size: 16 residues. V lost 6 bases to trimming and J lost 6 bases; unmatched junction nucleotides: 11. CDR1 and CDR2 (germline): SNHLY, FYNNEI.

V is TRBV7-2 and J is TRBJ2-7, with TRBD2 as a possible D gene (5 bases). Germline V gene lookup returns CDR1 SGHTA and CDR2 FQGNSA. Between the trimmed V and J ends, which lost 2 bases and 2 bases, there was a span of 16 bases. The CDR3 consists of 16 residues. The CDR3 DNA sequence: TGTGCCAGCAGCTTAAGCCCTACGGCGGGCACCTACGAGCAGTACTTC. Amino acids: CASSLSPTAGTYEQYF. The full variable domain, rest sourced from reference TRBV7-2 and TRBJ2-7, is GAGVSQSPSNKVTEKGKDVELRCDPISGHTALYWYRQSLGQGLEFLIYFQGNSAPDKSGLPSDRFSAERTGGSVSTLTIQRTQQEDSAVYLCASSLSPTAGTYEQYFGPGTRLTVT.

The chain combines TRBV19 with TRBJ1-5; TRBD1 agrees at 8 bases. The ends lost 7 bases at V and 4 bases at J; junction bases unmatched: 12. The CDR3 is 16 residues long. Per germline, CDR1 LNHDA and CDR2 SQIVND (reference sequence). This CDR3 is CASKLGAGGLNQPQHF. CDR3 coding DNA: TGTGCCAGTAAATTGGGGGCAGGGGGCTTAAATCAGCCCCAGCATTTT.

This chain's CDR3 is CASSGWGQSSYNSPLHF. CDR3 coding DNA: TGTGCCAGCAGTGGGTGGGGGCAAAGTTCCTATAATTCACCCCTCCACTTT. J is TRBJ1-6 and V is TRBV6-1, with D possibly TRBD1 on 6 matching bases. Germline CDR1 is MNHNS and CDR2 is SASEGT. This CDR3 region has 17 residues. V dropped 4 bases and J dropped 1 base, with 14 bases sitting between them.

The chain links TRBV13 to TRBJ2-7; 9 bases fit TRBD1. Per the germline V gene, CDR1 is PRHDT and CDR2 is FYEKMQ (reference sequence). V trimming: 4 bases; J trimming: 6 bases; junction bases outside the gene matches: 7. This CDR3 is built from 14 residues. The CDR3 reads CASSYRGQVFEQYF. The CDR3 bases are TGTGCCAGCAGCTACAGGGGGCAGGTGTTCGAGCAGTACTTC.

The chain recombines TRBV12-3 or TRBV12-4 with TRBJ1-5; 7 bases fit TRBD1. V was pared by 7 bases and J by 9 bases, with 9 bases of the junction left unmatched. CDR3 size: 13 residues. The CDR3 nucleotides read TGTGCCAGCACCCCGACAGGGAACAGGCCCCAGCATTTT. Its protein is CASTPTGNRPQHF.

The chain has TRBV18 and TRBJ2-1; D perhaps matches TRBD1 (5 bases). Germline V gene lookup returns CDR1 KGHSH and CDR2 LQKENI. V was pared by 5 bases and J by 0 bases, with 14 bases between. The CDR3 extends over 16 amino acids. CDR3 in DNA: TGTGCCAGCTCATCCACCGGACATAGCTCCTACAATGAGCAGTTCTTC. Protein product: CASSSTGHSSYNEQFF.

The sample holds one count of this clone. This chain connects TRBV19 to TRBJ2-7; 9 bases are shared with TRBD2. Looked up from germline, CDR1 is LNHDA and CDR2 is SQIVND (reference sequence). Trimming at V came to 6 bases and at J to 2 bases, leaving 8 bases not matched to a gene. The length of the CDR3 is 15 residues. Written as DNA, the CDR3 is TGTGCCAGTAGGTATTCGACTAGCGGCCCCTACGAGCAGTACTTC. This encodes CASRYSTSGPYEQYF.

Comment on this clone: The same CDR3 can be traced to other DNA sequences in this sample. The gene calls are TRBV7-2 and TRBJ2-4, with D possibly being TRBD2 (6 bases). The germline gives CDR1 SGHTA, CDR2 FQGNSA. The V end lost 3 bases, the J end lost 0 bases, and 6 bases lay between the germline ends. This CDR3 spans 14 amino acids. CDR3 sequence reads: CASSLGLAKNIQYF. CDR3 DNA: TGTGCCAGCAGCTTGGGACTAGCCAAAAACATTCAGTACTTC.

The chain uses TRBV4-1 and TRBJ1-1; maybe TRBD1 (6 bases). V was cut by 2 bases and J by 2 bases, with 12 bases left in between. CDR3 length: 15 amino acids. Germline V lookup: CDR1 MGHRA, CDR2 YSYEKL. The CDR3 DNA is TGCGCCAGCAGCCAATCAACAGGGCGAAACACTGAAGCTTTCTTT. As protein: CASSQSTGRNTEAFF.

The chain combines TRBV30 with TRBJ2-7; the D gene is possibly TRBD2 (6 bases). The germline V gene has CDR1 GTSNPN and CDR2 SVGIG (reference sequence). This CDR3 is 13 amino acids long. V lost 2 bases to trimming and J lost 7 bases, with 15 bases between them. The CDR3 is CAWSFTSPGEQYF. In nucleotides, the CDR3 is TGTGCCTGGAGTTTTACTAGCCCGGGGGAGCAGTACTTC.

This clone was recorded once. CDR3 DNA sequence: TGTGCCAGCAGGGCAGGGAGGGTGGAGACCCAGTACTTC. Translation gives CASRAGRVETQYF. The chain links TRBV6-4 to TRBJ2-5; 7 bases align to TRBD2. Germline CDR1 and CDR2: MRHNA and SNTAGT. This CDR3 region has 13 residues. V was clipped by 6 bases and J by 5 bases; unmatched bases: 6.

V gene TRBV2 combines with J gene TRBJ1-3; TRBD1 agrees at 7 bases. J lost 0 bases, V lost 10 bases, and 9 bases had no gene match. CDR3 length equals 15 residues. Germline CDR1 reads SNHLY; CDR2 reads FYNNEI. The CDR3 sequence is CATPTGKNSGNTIYF. In nucleotides, the CDR3 is TGTGCCACTCCGACAGGGAAAAACTCTGGAAACACCATATATTTT.

J is TRBJ1-2 and V is TRBV18, with unresolved D. Germline loops: CDR1 KGHSH, CDR2 LQKENI. The V and J ends lost 3 bases and 6 bases respectively, with 8 bases between them. The CDR3 is made up of 12 amino acids. This CDR3 is CASSPAGDGYTF. CDR3 DNA: TGTGCCAGCTCACCGGCCGGGGATGGCTACACCTTC.

The J gene is TRBJ1-1, the V gene TRBV30, with no clear D. V was pared by 4 bases and J by 2 bases, with 8 bases between. CDR1 GTSNPN and CDR2 SVGIG come from the germline V gene (reference sequence). This CDR3 comprises 12 residues. This CDR3 is CAWTRVNTEAFF. The DNA for the CDR3 is TGTGCCTGGACAAGAGTAAACACTGAAGCTTTCTTT.

Note on this clone: Relative to the germline gene, one junction end is altered; a read error may explain this. The chain couples TRBV3-1 (or the pseudogene TRBV3-2) to TRBJ1-2; D gene ambiguous. The germline gives CDR1 LGHDT, CDR2 YNNKEL (reference sequence). The CDR3 length is 14 residues. CDR3 region: CASSQVGVLDGYTF. CDR3 DNA sequence: TGTGCCAGCAGTCAAGTCGGGGTTTTGGACGGCTACACCTTC.

The CDR3 bases are TGTGCCAGCAGCCCCATAGCGGGAAACCACAATGAGCAGTTCTTC. Translated, it gives CASSPIAGNHNEQFF. The J gene is TRBJ2-1, the V gene TRBV5-5, with 8 bases aligning to TRBD2. CDR1 SGHKS and CDR2 YYEKEE come from the germline V gene (reference sequence). CDR3 length equals 15 residues. V shed 4 bases, J shed 5 bases, and the junction held 8 bases outside the gene matches.

The CDR3 region has the DNA TGTGCTAGTGGCCCACAGGGACGGACCGAGCAGTACTTC. The encoded protein is CASGPQGRTEQYF. This chain connects TRBV12-5 to TRBJ2-7, with D perhaps TRBD1 (6 bases). The germline gives CDR1 LGHNT, CDR2 FRNRAP. The V and J ends lost 6 bases and 6 bases respectively, with 15 bases between them. This CDR3 comprises 13 residues.